Below are 10 T cell receptor beta chains sequenced from a single sample in a study of blood T cells in healthy people across ages. For the second PCR, which ran for roughly 7 to 11 cycles, a sample-barcoded 5' primer and a J-beta primer mix were used. TCRdb fed the 5' RACE reads into MiXCR, producing one record per CDR3 protein. The sample records over 500,000 distinct CDR3 sequences, approximately 52% being singletons. Sequencing used blood. All receptors come from a woman of 80 years or more in good health.

The J gene is TRBJ2-4, the V gene TRBV5-1; the D call may be TRBD1 or TRBD2 (5 bases each). The J call is doubtful: the DNA matches TRBJ2-7 better. This CDR3 is built from 15 residues. Germline CDR1 reads SGHRS; CDR2 reads YFSETQ. The CDR3 bases are TGCGCCAGCAGCTTGGAACCGGGGCTCGAGGACGAGCAGTACTTC. This sequence encodes CASSLEPGLEDEQYF.

This clonotype was found a few times. CDR3 sequence reads: CATSDLGLAADTQYF. In nucleotides, the CDR3 is TGTGCCACCAGTGATTTGGGACTAGCAGCAGATACGCAGTATTTT. This sequence joins TRBV24-1 and TRBJ2-3; 8 nucleotides line up with TRBD2. Trimming cost V 0 bases and J 4 bases; bases outside gene matches: 2. The CDR3 is 15 residues long. Per the germline V gene, CDR1 is KGHDR and CDR2 is SFDVKD.

This clonotype appeared a single time. A much larger clone differs by one base, so this may be a read error. The gene calls are TRBV28 and TRBJ2-1; D remains unclear. Looked up from germline, CDR1 is MDHEN and CDR2 is SYDVKM. The CDR3 is 12 amino acids. CDR3 nucleotides: TGTGCCATCAGTACGGCGACACCTGAGCAGTTCTTC. This encodes CAISTATPEQFF.

Regarding this clonotype: At one of its ends the junction is not consistent with the germline gene, which may arise from a read error. DNA of the CDR3: TGCGCCGGCAGGGAAACTGGGGCCAACGTCCTGACTTTC. Amino acids: CAGRETGANVLTF. The J gene is TRBJ2-6, the V gene TRBV5-1; D perhaps matches TRBD1 (5 bases). Germline CDR1 SGHRS, CDR2 YFSETQ. The CDR3 totals 13 residues.

Points on this clonotype: A read error may be the cause here, since a much bigger clone is one base away. The CDR3 reads CASSDNARGDIQYF. The CDR3 DNA follows: TGCGCCAGCAGCGATAATGCCCGAGGGGACATTCAGTACTTC. This chain joins TRBV5-1 and TRBJ2-4, with D perhaps matching TRBD1 or TRBD2 (5 bases each). The germline gives CDR1 SGHRS, CDR2 YFSETQ. There are 14 residues in the CDR3. The V and J ends lost 4 bases and 8 bases respectively, with 16 bases between them.

This clonotype has just a few counts. This rearrangement joins TRBV28 to TRBJ1-5; D possibly corresponds to TRBD1 (5 bases). CDR1 MDHEN and CDR2 SYDVKM come from the germline V gene. The V gene lost 6 bases and the J gene lost 3 bases, with 21 bases spanning the gap. The CDR3 has 17 residues. CDR3 sequence (DNA): TGTGCCAGCAGACCCCCCAGGGCAGTTTTTTCCAATCAGCCCCAGCATTTT. It encodes CASRPPRAVFSNQPQHF.

CDR3 sequence (DNA): TGTGCCAGCAGTCCGGACAAGAACTCTGGAAACACCATATATTTT. It codes for CASSPDKNSGNTIYF. The V call is TRBV6-5, the J call TRBJ1-3, with TRBD1 as a possible D gene (5 bases). Germline V gene data show CDR1 as MNHEY and CDR2 as SVGAGI. The CDR3 is 15 residues long. Trimming took 5 bases from V and 0 from J, leaving 11 bases between them.

The CDR3 DNA is TGTGCCAGCAGCTTAGTAGGACGGGCGAATCAGCCCCAGCATTTT. Amino acid sequence: CASSLVGRANQPQHF. The gene calls are TRBV7-2 and TRBJ1-5, with D unresolved. Germline lookup yields CDR1 SGHTA and CDR2 FQGNSA. The CDR3 spans 15 residues. Trimming shortened V by 1 base and J by 4 bases, and 11 bases separated the two germline ends.

The V gene is TRBV20-1, the J gene TRBJ2-3, with D tentatively TRBD2 (6 bases). The ends were cut back, 5 bases at V and 5 bases at J, with 14 bases in the middle. The CDR3 extends over 13 amino acids. CDR1 is DFQATT, CDR2 SNEGSKA, per germline (reference sequence). Here the CDR3 reads CSAPGLGGDTQYF. In DNA form, the CDR3 reads TGCAGTGCTCCGGGACTTGGCGGAGATACGCAGTATTTT.

V gene TRBV29-1 combines with J gene TRBJ2-5; D is unclear. Germline-derived CDR1 and CDR2 are SQVTM and ANQGSEA. This CDR3 has 13 residues. Between the trimmed V and J ends, which lost 3 bases and 1 base, there was a span of 9 bases. As DNA, the CDR3 is TGCAGCGTTGACGGGCAGGCCCAAGAGACCCAGTACTTC. Translating it yields CSVDGQAQETQYF.